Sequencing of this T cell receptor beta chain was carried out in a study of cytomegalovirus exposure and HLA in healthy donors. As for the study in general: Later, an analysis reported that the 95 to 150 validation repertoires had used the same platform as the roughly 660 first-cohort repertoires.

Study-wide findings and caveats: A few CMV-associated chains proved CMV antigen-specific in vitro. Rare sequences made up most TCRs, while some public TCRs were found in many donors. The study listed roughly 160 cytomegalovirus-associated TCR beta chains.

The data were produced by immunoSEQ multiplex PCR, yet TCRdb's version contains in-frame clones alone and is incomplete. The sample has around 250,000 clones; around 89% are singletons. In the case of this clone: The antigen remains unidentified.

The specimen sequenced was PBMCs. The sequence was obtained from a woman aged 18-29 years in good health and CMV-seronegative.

As DNA, the CDR3 is TGTGCCAGCAGCAGACTTAGCACAGATACGCAGTATTTT. Its translation is CASSRLSTDTQYF. The chain is built from TRBV2 and TRBJ2-3; D ambiguous. CDR3 length: 13 residues. Per the germline V gene, CDR1 is SNHLY and CDR2 is FYNNEI. V dropped 6 bases and J dropped 0 bases, with 7 bases sitting between them.